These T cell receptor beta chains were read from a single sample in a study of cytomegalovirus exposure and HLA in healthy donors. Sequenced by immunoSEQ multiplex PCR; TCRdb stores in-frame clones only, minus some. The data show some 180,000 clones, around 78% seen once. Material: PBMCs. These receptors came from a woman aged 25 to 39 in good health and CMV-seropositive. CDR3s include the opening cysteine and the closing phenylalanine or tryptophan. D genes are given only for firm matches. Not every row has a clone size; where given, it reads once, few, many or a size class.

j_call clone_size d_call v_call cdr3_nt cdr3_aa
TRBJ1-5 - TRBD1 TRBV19 TGTGCCAGTAGTATGGGGACAGGGGGCCTCAATCAGCCCCAGCATTTT CASSMGTGGLNQPQHF
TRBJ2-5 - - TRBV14 TGTGCCAGCAGCCCGACAAGTTTTCAAGAGACCCAGTACTTC CASSPTSFQETQYF
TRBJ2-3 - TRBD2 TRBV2 TGTGCCAGCCAGCGGGACTCGGTCACAGATACGCAGTATTTT CASQRDSVTDTQYF
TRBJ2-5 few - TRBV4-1 TGCGCCAGCAGCCAAGATCCCCAAGGGCAGGGCTATCAAGAGACCCAGTACTTC CASSQDPQGQGYQETQYF
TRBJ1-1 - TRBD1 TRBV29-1 TGCAGCGTTCCGGGACAGCATTCCACTGAAGCTTTCTTT CSVPGQHSTEAFF
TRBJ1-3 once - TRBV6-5 TGTGCCAGCAGTTACATGAGGGGGACGACTGGAAACACCATATATTTT CASSYMRGTTGNTIYF
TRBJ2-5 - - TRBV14 TGTGCCAGCAGCCAAGACACGGTCCGAGAGACCCAGTACTTC CASSQDTVRETQYF
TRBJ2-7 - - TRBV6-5 TGTGCCAGCAGTTACTCGCAGGGGAGCTACGAGCAGTACTTC CASSYSQGSYEQYF
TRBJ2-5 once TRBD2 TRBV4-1 TGCGCCAGCAGCCCAGCGGGGGAGACCCAGTACTTC CASSPAGETQYF
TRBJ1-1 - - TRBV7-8 TGTGCCAGCAGCGATCGACAGGACTTGAACACTGAAGCTTTCTTT CASSDRQDLNTEAFF
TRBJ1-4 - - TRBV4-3 TGCGCCAGCAGCCACAATGGCCCACTGTTTTTT CASSHNGPLFF
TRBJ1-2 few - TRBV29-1 TGCAGCGTTGGGTCGGTAGGAGGCTATGGCTACACCTTC CSVGSVGGYGYTF
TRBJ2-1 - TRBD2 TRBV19 TGTGCCAGTAGGCATACTAGCGTCAATGAGCAGTTCTTC CASRHTSVNEQFF
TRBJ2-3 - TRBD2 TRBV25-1 TGTGCCAGCAGTATGACGGGAGGCGGGGGGACAGATACGCAGTATTTT CASSMTGGGGTDTQYF
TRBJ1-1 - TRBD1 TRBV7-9 TGTGCCAGCAGCCCCCGACAGGGGGCGCGGAACACTGAAGCTTTCTTT CASSPRQGARNTEAFF
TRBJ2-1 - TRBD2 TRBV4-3 TGCGCCAGCAGCCAAGAAGCCTGGCTAGCGGGAGGGTCCTACAATGAGCAGTTCTTC CASSQEAWLAGGSYNEQFF
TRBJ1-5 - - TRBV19 TGTGCCAGTAGTGTAAGACAGTCCGCCCAGCATTTT CASSVRQSAQHF
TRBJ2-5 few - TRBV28 TGTGCCAGCAGTCCTCTCGTTAGCTCCCAAGAGACCCAGTACTTC CASSPLVSSQETQYF
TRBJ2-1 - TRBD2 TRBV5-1 TGCGCCAGCAGCTTGGCTAGCGGGACTGAGCAGTTCTTC CASSLASGTEQFF
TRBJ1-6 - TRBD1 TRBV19 TGTGCCTCCAGTCCAGGGGGCTATAATTCACCCCTCCACTTT CASSPGGYNSPLHF
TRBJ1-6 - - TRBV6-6 TGTGCCAGCAGTTACTCGGGGGGGGCCGGTAATTCACCCCTCCACTTT CASSYSGGAGNSPLHF
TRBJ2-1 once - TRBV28 TGTGCCAGCAGTTTCGGGATGGGTGAGCAGTTCTTC CASSFGMGEQFF
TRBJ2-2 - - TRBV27 TGTGCCAGCAGTCAAAGGGGTGCGGGGACCGGGGAGCTGTTTTTT CASSQRGAGTGELFF
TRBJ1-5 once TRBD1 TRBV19 TGTGCCAGTAGTTCAAGAAACACCGGGACAGGGAGCCCCTATAGCAATCAGCCCCAGCATTTT CASSSRNTGTGSPYSNQPQHF
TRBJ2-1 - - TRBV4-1 TGCGCCAGCAGCCAAGTGGTGCGGGGTATAGCCTACAATGAGCAGTTCTTC CASSQVVRGIAYNEQFF
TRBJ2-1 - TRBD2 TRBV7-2 TGTGCCAGCAGCCCCCTAGGGGGACTAGCGAAACGGAATGAGCAGTTCTTC CASSPLGGLAKRNEQFF
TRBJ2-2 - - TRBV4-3 TGCGCCAGCAGCCAGGAACTAGCAACGAACACCGGGGAGCTGTTTTTT CASSQELATNTGELFF
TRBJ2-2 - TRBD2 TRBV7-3 TGTGCCAGCAGCTTAGGGGCGGGAGAGAACACCGGGGAGCTGTTTTTT CASSLGAGENTGELFF
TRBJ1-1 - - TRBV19 TGTGCCAGTAGTATAGCCTTTAGAGGGAGGGTCACTGAAGCTTTCTTT CASSIAFRGRVTEAFF
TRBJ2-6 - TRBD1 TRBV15 TGTGCCACCAGCAGTAGGACAGGACGATACGGGGCCAACGTCCTGACTTTC CATSSRTGRYGANVLTF
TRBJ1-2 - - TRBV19 TGTGCCAGTATCAAAGAGGGAGACAGGTCATATGGCTACACCTTC CASIKEGDRSYGYTF
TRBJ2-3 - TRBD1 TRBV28 TGTGCCAGCAGTATGGGACAGGGGGCAGATACGCAGTATTTT CASSMGQGADTQYF
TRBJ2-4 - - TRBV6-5 TGTGCCACCCTGGGGGGGGCAGCCAAAAACAGTCAGTACTTC CATLGGAAKNSQYF
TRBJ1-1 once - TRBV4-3 TGCGCCAGCAGCCAAGGATCAGGGGACACTGAAGCTTTCTTT CASSQGSGDTEAFF
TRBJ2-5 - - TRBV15 TGTGCCACCAGCAGAGATAGCCGATTAGAGACCCAGTACTTC CATSRDSRLETQYF
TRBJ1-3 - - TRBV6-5 TGTGCCAGCAGTTACTCCGAGGGAAACACCATATATTTT CASSYSEGNTIYF
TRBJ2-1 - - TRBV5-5 TGTGCCAGCAGCTTGGCCCAACAGGTACTATCCTACAATGAGCAGTTCTTC CASSLAQQVLSYNEQFF
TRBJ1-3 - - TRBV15 TGTGCCGCCAGCAGAGATCAACGCCGTTTGAGCTCTGGAAACACCATATATTTT CAASRDQRRLSSGNTIYF
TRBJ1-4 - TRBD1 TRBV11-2 TGTGCCAGCAGCGGGACAGGAAATGAAAAACTGTTTTTT CASSGTGNEKLFF
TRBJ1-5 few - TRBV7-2 TGTGCCAGCAGCTTAGCAGGGGTACAGGGCCAGCCCCAGCATTTT CASSLAGVQGQPQHF
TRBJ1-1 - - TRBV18 TGTGCCAGCTCACCCAACATCGAGAACACTGAAGCTTTCTTT CASSPNIENTEAFF
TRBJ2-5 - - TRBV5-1 TGCGCCAGCAGCTTGGCTGGGGGGTCCGAGACCCAGTACTTC CASSLAGGSETQYF
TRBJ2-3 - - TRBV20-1 TGCTCAAGCGGGCGCACAGATACGCAGTATTTT CSSGRTDTQYF
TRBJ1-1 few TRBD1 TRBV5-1 TGCGCCAGCAGCCGGACAGGGACCGCTGAAGCTTTCTTT CASSRTGTAEAFF
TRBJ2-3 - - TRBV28 TGTGCCAGCAGCCAAAGACAGACAGATACGCAGTATTTT CASSQRQTDTQYF
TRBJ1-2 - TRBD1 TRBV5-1 TGCGCCAGCAGCTTGGGGCCAGGGGGAGAGGGCTACACCTTC CASSLGPGGEGYTF
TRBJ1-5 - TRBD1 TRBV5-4 TGTGCCAGCAGCCGGGGGACAGGGGTAAATCAGCCCCAGCATTTT CASSRGTGVNQPQHF
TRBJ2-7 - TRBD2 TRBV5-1 TGCGCCAGCAGGCGTACTAGCGGGGAGTCTTACGAGCAGTACTTC CASRRTSGESYEQYF
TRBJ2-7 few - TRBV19 TGTGCCAGTAGTATAAAGGATTGGAGGGCCGAGCAGTACTTC CASSIKDWRAEQYF
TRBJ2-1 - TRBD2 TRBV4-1 TGCGCCAGTAGCCAAGTTGACATGGGACTAGCGGGGGGAAATGAGCAGTTCTTC CASSQVDMGLAGGNEQFF
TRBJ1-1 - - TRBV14 TGTGCCAGCAGCCCAGGTATCAGGAACACTGAAGCTTTCTTT CASSPGIRNTEAFF
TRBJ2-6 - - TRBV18 TGTGCCAGCTCACCTCCCGACAGATCCGGGGCCAACGTCCTGACTTTC CASSPPDRSGANVLTF
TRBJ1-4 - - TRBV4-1 TGCGCCAGCAGCCAAGATGGGGCGGTGTCTAATGAAAAACTGTTTTTT CASSQDGAVSNEKLFF
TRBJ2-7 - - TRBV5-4 TGTGCCAGCAGCCCCGGGGGTCGTTTCTCCTACGAGCAGTACTTC CASSPGGRFSYEQYF
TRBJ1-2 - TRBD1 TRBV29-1 TGCAGCGTTGAAGGCGGGGACAGGGGCTACACCTTC CSVEGGDRGYTF